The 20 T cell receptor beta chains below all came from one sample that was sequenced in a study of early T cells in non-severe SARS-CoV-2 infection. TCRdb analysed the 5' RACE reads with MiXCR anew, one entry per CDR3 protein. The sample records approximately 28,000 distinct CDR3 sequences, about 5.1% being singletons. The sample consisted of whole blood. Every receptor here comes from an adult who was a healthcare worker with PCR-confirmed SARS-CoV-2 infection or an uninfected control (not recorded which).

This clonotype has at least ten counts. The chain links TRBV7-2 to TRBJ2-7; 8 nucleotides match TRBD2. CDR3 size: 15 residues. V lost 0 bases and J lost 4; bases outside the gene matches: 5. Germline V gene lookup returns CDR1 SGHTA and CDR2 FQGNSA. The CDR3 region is CASSLAMSGGYEQYF. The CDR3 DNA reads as TGTGCCAGCAGCTTAGCGATGAGCGGGGGATACGAGCAGTACTTC.

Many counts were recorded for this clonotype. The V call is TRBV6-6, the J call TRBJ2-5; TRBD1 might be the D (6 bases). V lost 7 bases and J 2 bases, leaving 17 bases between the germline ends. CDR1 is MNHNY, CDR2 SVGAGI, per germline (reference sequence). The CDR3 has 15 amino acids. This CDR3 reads CASTPGTSLQETQYF. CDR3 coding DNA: TGTGCCAGCACCCCCGGGACATCGCTACAAGAGACCCAGTACTTC.

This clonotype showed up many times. CDR3 loop: CASSESGRVADTQYF. CDR3 DNA sequence: TGCGCCAGCAGTGAGTCAGGCAGGGTTGCAGATACGCAGTATTTT. The rearrangement uses TRBV10-1 and TRBJ2-3; maybe TRBD1 (5 bases). Trimming removed 0 bases at V and 4 bases at J, with 11 bases between. The V gene's germline CDR1 is WNHNN and CDR2 SYGVQD (reference sequence). The CDR3 has 15 amino acids.

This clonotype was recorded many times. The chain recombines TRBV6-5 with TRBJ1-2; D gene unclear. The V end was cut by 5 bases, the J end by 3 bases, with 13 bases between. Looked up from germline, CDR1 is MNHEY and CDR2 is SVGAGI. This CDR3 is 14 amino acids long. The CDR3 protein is CASSRISRDYGYTF. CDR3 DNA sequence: TGTGCCAGCAGTCGGATTTCACGCGACTATGGCTACACCTTC.

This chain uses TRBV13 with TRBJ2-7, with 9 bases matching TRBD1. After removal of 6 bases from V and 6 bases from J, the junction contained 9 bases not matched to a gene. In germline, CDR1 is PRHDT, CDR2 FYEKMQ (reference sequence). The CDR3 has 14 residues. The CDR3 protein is CASRPTGTGLEQYF. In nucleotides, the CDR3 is TGTGCCAGCAGGCCTACCGGGACAGGGCTCGAGCAGTACTTC.

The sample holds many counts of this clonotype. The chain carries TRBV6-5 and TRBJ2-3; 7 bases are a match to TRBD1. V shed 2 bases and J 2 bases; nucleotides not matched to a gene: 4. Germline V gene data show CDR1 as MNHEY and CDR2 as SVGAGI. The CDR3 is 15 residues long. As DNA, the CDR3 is TGTGCCAGCAGTTACCCAGGGGGAGACACAGATACGCAGTATTTT. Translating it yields CASSYPGGDTDTQYF.

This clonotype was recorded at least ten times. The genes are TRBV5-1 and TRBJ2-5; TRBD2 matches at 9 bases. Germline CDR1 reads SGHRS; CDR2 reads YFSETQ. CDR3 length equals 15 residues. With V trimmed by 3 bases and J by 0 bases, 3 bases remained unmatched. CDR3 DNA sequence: TGCGCCAGCAGCTCAGCGGGGGGAAACCAAGAGACCCAGTACTTC. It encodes CASSSAGGNQETQYF.

CDR3 coding DNA: TGTGCCAGCAGCTTAGAGGGGTATAATTCACCCCTCCACTTT. Protein product: CASSLEGYNSPLHF. The genes are TRBV7-2 and TRBJ1-6, with TRBD1 as a possible D gene (5 bases). Germline V gene lookup returns CDR1 SGHTA and CDR2 FQGNSA. Trimming left V 1 base short and J 4 bases short, with 5 bases between. The CDR3 covers 14 residues.

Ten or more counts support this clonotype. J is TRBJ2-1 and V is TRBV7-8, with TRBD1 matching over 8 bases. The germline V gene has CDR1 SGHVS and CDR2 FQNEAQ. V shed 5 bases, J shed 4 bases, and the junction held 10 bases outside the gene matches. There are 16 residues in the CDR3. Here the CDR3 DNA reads TGTGCCAGCAGCCCCAAGGACAGGGCCCTTTACAATGAGCAGTTCTTC. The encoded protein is CASSPKDRALYNEQFF.

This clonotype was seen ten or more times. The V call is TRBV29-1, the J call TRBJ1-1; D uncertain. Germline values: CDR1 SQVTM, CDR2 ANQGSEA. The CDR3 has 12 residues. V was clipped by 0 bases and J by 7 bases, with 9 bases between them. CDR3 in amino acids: CSVEERRIEAFF. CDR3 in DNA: TGCAGCGTTGAAGAAAGGAGGATTGAAGCTTTCTTT.

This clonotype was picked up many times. CDR3 sequence (DNA): TGCAGCGTTACCAGGGGCTCTAAGGACAAACTGTTTTTT. Translation: CSVTRGSKDKLFF. This sequence joins TRBV29-1 and TRBJ1-4, with D tentatively TRBD1 (6 bases). The CDR3 is made up of 13 amino acids. Germline CDR1 and CDR2: SQVTM and ANQGSEA. With 5 bases removed from V and 11 bases from J, the gap between germline ends came to 18 bases.

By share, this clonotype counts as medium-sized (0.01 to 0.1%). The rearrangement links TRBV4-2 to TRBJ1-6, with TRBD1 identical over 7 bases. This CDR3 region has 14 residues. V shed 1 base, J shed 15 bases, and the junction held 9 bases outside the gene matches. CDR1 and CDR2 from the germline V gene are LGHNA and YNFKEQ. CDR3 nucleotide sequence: TGTGCCAGCAGCCAAGTGGAGGCAGGGGGTGTCCTCCACTTT. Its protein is CASSQVEAGGVLHF.

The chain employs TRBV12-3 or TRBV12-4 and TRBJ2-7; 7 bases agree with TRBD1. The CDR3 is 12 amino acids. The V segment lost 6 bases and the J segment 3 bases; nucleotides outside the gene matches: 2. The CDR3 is CASSPGGYEQYF. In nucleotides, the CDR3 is TGTGCCAGCAGCCCAGGGGGCTACGAGCAGTACTTC.

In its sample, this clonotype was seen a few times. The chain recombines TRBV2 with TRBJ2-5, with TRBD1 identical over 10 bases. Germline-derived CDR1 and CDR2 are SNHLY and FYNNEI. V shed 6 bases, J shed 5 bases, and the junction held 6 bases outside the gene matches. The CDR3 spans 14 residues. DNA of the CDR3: TGTGCCAGCAGACCGACAGGGGGCGTTGAGACCCAGTACTTC. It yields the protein CASRPTGGVETQYF. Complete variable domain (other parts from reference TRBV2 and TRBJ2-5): EPEVTQTPSHQVTQMGQEVILRCVPISNHLYFYWYRQILGQKVEFLVSFYNNEISEKSEIFDDQFSVERPDGSNFTLKIRSTKLEDSAMYFCASRPTGGVETQYFGPGTRLLVL.

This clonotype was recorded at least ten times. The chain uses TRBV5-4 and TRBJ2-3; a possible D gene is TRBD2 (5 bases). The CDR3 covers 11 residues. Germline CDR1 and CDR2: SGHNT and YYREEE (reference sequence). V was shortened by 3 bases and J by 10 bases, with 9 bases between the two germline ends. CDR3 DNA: TGTGCCAGCAGCTCGGGGTGGGCGCAGTATTTT. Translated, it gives CASSSGWAQYF.

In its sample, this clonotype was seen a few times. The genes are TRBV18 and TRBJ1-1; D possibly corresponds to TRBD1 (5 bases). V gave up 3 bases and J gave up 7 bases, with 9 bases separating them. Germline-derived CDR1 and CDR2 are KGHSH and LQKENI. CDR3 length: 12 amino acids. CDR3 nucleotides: TGTGCCAGCTCACCTGACAGCGGTGAAGCTTTCTTT. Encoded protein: CASSPDSGEAFF.

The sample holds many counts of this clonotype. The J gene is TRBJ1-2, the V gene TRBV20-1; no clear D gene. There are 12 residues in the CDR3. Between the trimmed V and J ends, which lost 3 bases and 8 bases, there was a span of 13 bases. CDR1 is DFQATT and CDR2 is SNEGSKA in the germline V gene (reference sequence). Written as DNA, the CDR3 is TGCAGTGCTAGTGTTTCGGGCAGGGGCTACACCTTC. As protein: CSASVSGRGYTF.

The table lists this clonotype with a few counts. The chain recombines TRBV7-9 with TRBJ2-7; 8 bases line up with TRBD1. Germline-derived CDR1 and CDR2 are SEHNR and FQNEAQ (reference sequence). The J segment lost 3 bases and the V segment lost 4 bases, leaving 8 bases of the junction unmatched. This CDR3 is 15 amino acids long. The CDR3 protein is CASSWGTGPLYEQYF. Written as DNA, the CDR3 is TGTGCCAGCAGCTGGGGGACAGGCCCCCTCTACGAGCAGTACTTC. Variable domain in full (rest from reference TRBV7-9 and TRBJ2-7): DTGVSQNPRHKITKRGQNVTFRCDPISEHNRLYWYRQTLGQGPEFLTYFQNEAQLEKSRLLSDRFSAERPKGSFSTLEIQRTEQGDSAMYLCASSWGTGPLYEQYFGPGTRLTVT.

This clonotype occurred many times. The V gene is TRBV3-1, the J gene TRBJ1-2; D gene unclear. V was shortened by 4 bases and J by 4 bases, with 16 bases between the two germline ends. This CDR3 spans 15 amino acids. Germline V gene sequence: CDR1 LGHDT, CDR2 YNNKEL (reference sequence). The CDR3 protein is CASSRESYASYGYTF. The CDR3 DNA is TGTGCCAGCAGCCGAGAATCGTACGCATCCTATGGCTACACCTTC. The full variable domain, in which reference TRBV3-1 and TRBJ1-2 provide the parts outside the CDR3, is DTAVSQTPKYLVTQMGNDKSIKCEQNLGHDTMYWYKQDSKKFLKIMFSYNNKELIINETVPNRFSPKSPDKAHLNLHINSLELGDSAVYFCASSRESYASYGYTFGSGTRLTVV.

CDR3 coding DNA: TGTGCCAGCAGCTCCTCGGCCCTATACTACGAGCAGTACTTC. Translated, it gives CASSSSALYYEQYF. The J gene is TRBJ2-7, the V gene TRBV7-8; no reliable D call. The CDR3 consists of 14 residues. V lost 4 bases and J 3 bases, leaving 13 bases between the germline ends. CDR1 and CDR2 from the germline V gene are SGHVS and FQNEAQ.